This TCR beta chain came from a study of T cell repertoires in cytomegalovirus infection. Across the study: Both recently identified HLA-C-restricted and well-studied HLA-B-restricted CMV epitopes were used in the study.

In TCRdb, the reads were re-called with MiXCR into one record per CDR3 protein. The sample lists roughly 990,000 distinct CDR3 sequences; more than 25% were seen once. Regarding this clonotype: What it binds is unknown.

This sample comprised cultured CD8+ T cells from PBMCs, obtained from culture after CMV antigen stimulation. The source is a human donor in good health (CMV status not recorded). Some clones in this sample may be carry-over from other donors' samples.

The CDR3 sequence: CASSTSGTGNYGYTF. CDR3 in DNA: TGTGCCAGCAGCACCTCCGGGACGGGGAACTATGGCTACACCTTC. The V gene is TRBV6-2 or TRBV6-3, the J gene TRBJ1-2; possibly TRBD1 for D (5 bases). The ends were cut back, 6 bases at V and 2 bases at J, with 16 bases in the middle. This CDR3 comprises 15 residues. The V gene's germline CDR1 is MNHEY and CDR2 SVGEGT.